A single sample is the source of the 32 T cell receptor beta chains below, sequenced in a study of control samples from healthy donors and cancer patients. The assay was immunoSEQ multiplex PCR, and TCRdb's table has in-frame clones only and misses some. Of around 13,000 clones listed, 93% are singletons. Sequenced material: PBMCs. These receptors originate from an elderly man with lung cancer.

The rearrangement uses TRBV6-5 and TRBJ2-4; 7 nucleotides agree with TRBD1. Germline V lookup: CDR1 MNHEY, CDR2 SVGAGI. The CDR3 length is 15 residues. The J segment lost 4 bases and the V segment lost 6 bases, leaving 9 bases of the junction unmatched. For the CDR3, the DNA is TGTGCCAGCAGAAGGGACAGAGAGAAAAAAAACATTCAGTACTTC. Translation gives CASRRDREKKNIQYF.

Worth noting for this clone: The junction and the germline gene differ at one end; a read error may be behind it. The chain is built from TRBV10-3 and TRBJ1-2; a possible D gene is TRBD1 (6 bases). The germline V gene has CDR1 ENHRY and CDR2 SYGVKD. This CDR3 spans 14 amino acids. The CDR3 DNA follows: TGTGCCACCAGTGTGACAGGACTCCCCGATGGCTACACCTTC. Encoded protein: CATSVTGLPDGYTF.

The chain is built from TRBV3-1 (or the pseudogene TRBV3-2) and TRBJ1-2; D is undetermined. The ends were cut back, 4 bases at V and 10 bases at J, with 19 bases in the middle. CDR1 is LGHDT, CDR2 YNNKEL, per germline (reference sequence). The CDR3 extends over 14 amino acids. In nucleotides, the CDR3 is TGTGCCAGCAGCCTCTTAGGAACCAAAGGTGACTACACCTTC. It encodes CASSLLGTKGDYTF.

V is TRBV7-2 and J is TRBJ2-7; no firm D call. The CDR3 has 13 residues. Trimming shortened V by 3 bases and J by 5 bases, and 11 bases separated the two germline ends. Germline V lookup: CDR1 SGHTA, CDR2 FQGNSA. The CDR3 coding sequence is TGTGCCAGCAGCTTGGCCGAGAATAACGAGCAGTACTTC. It yields the protein CASSLAENNEQYF.

The V and J genes are TRBV5-5 and TRBJ2-1, with D unresolved. CDR3 length equals 16 residues. With 0 bases removed from V and 5 bases from J, the gap between germline ends came to 15 bases. In germline, CDR1 is SGHKS, CDR2 YYEKEE (reference sequence). This CDR3 reads CASSLAATTVDNEQFF. DNA of the CDR3: TGTGCCAGCAGCTTGGCCGCTACCACGGTCGACAATGAGCAGTTCTTC.

The J gene is TRBJ1-4, the V gene TRBV7-3; 10 nucleotides agree with TRBD1. The trim removed 0 bases at V and 0 bases at J, leaving 7 bases unmatched. Germline lookup yields CDR1 SGHTA and CDR2 FQGTGA. This CDR3 spans 19 amino acids. This CDR3 reads CASSLTGTGDLATNEKLFF. Written as DNA, the CDR3 is TGTGCCAGCAGCTTAACAGGGACAGGGGACCTTGCAACTAATGAAAAACTGTTTTTT. The full variable domain, rest sourced from reference TRBV7-3 and TRBJ1-4, is GAGVSQTPSNKVTEKGKYVELRCDPISGHTALYWYRQSLGQGPEFLIYFQGTGAADDSGLPNDRFFAVRPEGSVSTLKIQRTERGDSAVYLCASSLTGTGDLATNEKLFFGSGTQLSVL.

The CDR3 protein is CASSYQGSGGTEAFF. DNA of the CDR3: TGTGCCAGCAGTTACCAGGGATCCGGGGGCACTGAAGCTTTCTTT. V and J are TRBV6-5 and TRBJ1-1; a possible D gene is TRBD1 (5 bases). Germline V lookup: CDR1 MNHEY, CDR2 SVGAGI. Trimming left V 2 bases short and J 4 bases short, with 14 bases between. The CDR3 loop spans 15 amino acids.

V and J are TRBV19 and TRBJ1-5, with D unclear. This CDR3 comprises 13 residues. The germline gives CDR1 LNHDA, CDR2 SQIVND (reference sequence). The V and J ends lost 4 bases and 6 bases respectively, with 10 bases between them. CDR3 in amino acids: CASSKTIGQPQHF. The CDR3 DNA sequence: TGTGCCAGTAGTAAGACAATCGGTCAGCCCCAGCATTTT.

This chain uses TRBV6-1 with TRBJ1-6, with D unresolved. This CDR3 comprises 16 residues. Trimming shortened V by 1 base and J by 10 bases, and 17 bases separated the two germline ends. Germline V gives CDR1 MNHNS, CDR2 SASEGT. CDR3: CASSEEYDTSPSPLHF. DNA for the CDR3: TGTGCCAGCAGTGAAGAGTACGACACATCTCCCTCACCCCTCCACTTT.

The chain employs TRBV28 and TRBJ1-2; 8 bases fit TRBD1. V shed 3 bases, J shed 4 bases, and the junction held 7 bases outside the gene matches. This CDR3 spans 15 amino acids. Germline assignment: CDR1 MDHEN and CDR2 SYDVKM. The CDR3 DNA reads as TGTGCCAGCAGTTTGGGACAGGATAGTCTCTATGGCTACACCTTC. The encoded protein is CASSLGQDSLYGYTF.

V is TRBV19 and J is TRBJ1-6; D remains ambiguous. The germline V gene encodes CDR1 LNHDA and CDR2 SQIVND (reference sequence). Trimming left V 5 bases short and J 0 bases short, with 5 bases between. The CDR3 loop spans 14 amino acids. The CDR3 protein is CASSSSSYNSPLHF. In nucleotides, the CDR3 is TGTGCCAGTAGTTCGAGCTCCTATAATTCACCCCTCCACTTT.

This chain links TRBV28 with TRBJ1-1, with TRBD1 as a possible D gene (5 bases). Germline CDR1 is MDHEN and CDR2 is SYDVKM. Trimming shortened V by 8 bases and J by 1 base, and 17 bases separated the two germline ends. This CDR3 has 15 residues. The CDR3 sequence is CASVLPDTPNTEAFF. Written as DNA, the CDR3 is TGTGCCAGCGTGCTCCCGGACACTCCGAACACTGAAGCTTTCTTT. The variable domain in full, with the rest retrieved from reference TRBV28 and TRBJ1-1, is DVKVTQSSRYLVKRTGEKVFLECVQDMDHENMFWYRQDPGLGLRLIYFSYDVKMKEKGDIPEGYSVSREKKERFSLILESASTNQTSMYLCASVLPDTPNTEAFFGQGTRLTVV.

The genes are TRBV11-2 and TRBJ2-1, with D perhaps being TRBD1 or TRBD2 (6 bases each). The CDR3 totals 13 residues. V lost 0 bases to trimming and J lost 9 bases, with 9 bases between them. Germline-derived CDR1 and CDR2 are SGHAT and FQNNGV. CDR3 in DNA: TGTGCCAGCAGCTTAGACAGGGGAGGTGAGCAGTTCTTC. Its translation is CASSLDRGGEQFF.

This clone appeared a single time. J is TRBJ1-4 and V is TRBV6-5; D might be TRBD1 (5 bases). Deletions cut 4 bases from V and 5 bases from J, with 11 bases between. CDR1 and CDR2 (germline): MNHEY, SVGAGI. The CDR3 consists of 14 residues. CDR3 coding DNA: TGTGCCAGCAGTTTAAGGGGAAAGAATGAAAAACTGTTTTTT. Amino acid sequence: CASSLRGKNEKLFF.

The rearrangement joins TRBV28 to TRBJ1-4, with TRBD1 matching 8 bases. Per the germline V gene, CDR1 is MDHEN and CDR2 is SYDVKM. The V segment lost 9 bases and the J segment 7 bases; nucleotides outside the gene matches: 13. The CDR3 has 15 amino acids. CDR3 nucleotides: TGTGCCAGTGGGTCGGGCAGGGGGCGGGGTGAAAAACTGTTTTTT. Its translation is CASGSGRGRGEKLFF.

The chain is built from TRBV6-1 and TRBJ2-6; the D gene could be TRBD1 or TRBD2 (5 bases each). The ends were cut back, 4 bases at V and 4 bases at J, with 17 bases in the middle. This CDR3 has 17 amino acids. In germline, CDR1 is MNHNS, CDR2 SASEGT. CDR3 bases: TGTGCCAGCAGTGCCAATGGGTGGGGGACCGGGGCCAACGTCCTGACTTTC. Amino acids: CASSANGWGTGANVLTF.

The chain couples TRBV28 to TRBJ1-1; D remains ambiguous. V shed 5 bases and J shed 11 bases, with 18 bases lying between them. Germline lookup yields CDR1 MDHEN and CDR2 SYDVKM. CDR3 length: 13 residues. The CDR3 sequence is CASSPPSNTAAFF. The CDR3 DNA sequence: TGTGCCAGCAGTCCACCCTCTAACACGGCGGCTTTCTTT.

V and J are TRBV3-1 (or the pseudogene TRBV3-2) and TRBJ1-2; D is ambiguous. This CDR3 comprises 15 residues. The V and J ends lost 1 base and 8 bases respectively, with 17 bases between them. Germline V gene sequence: CDR1 LGHDT, CDR2 YNNKEL (reference sequence). The CDR3 nucleotides are TGTGCCAGCAGCCAAGGGCGAGGCGTGGATTCAGGCTACACCTTC. Its protein is CASSQGRGVDSGYTF.

J is TRBJ1-1 and V is TRBV9, with D unclear. V was pared by 0 bases and J by 5 bases, with 11 bases between. The length of the CDR3 is 14 residues. In germline, CDR1 is SGDLS, CDR2 YYNGEE. The CDR3 nucleotides read TGTGCCAGCAGCGTAGGGATGGGGAAAACTGAAGCTTTCTTT. It encodes CASSVGMGKTEAFF.

The V and J genes are TRBV6-1 and TRBJ1-1, with D hard to call. Germline loops: CDR1 MNHNS, CDR2 SASEGT. The CDR3 has 11 residues. Trimming pared 1 base from V and 8 bases from J, leaving 5 bases between. The CDR3 nucleotides are TGTGCCAGCAGTGAAGTCGGGGAAGCTTTCTTT. Translated: CASSEVGEAFF.

The rearrangement uses TRBV29-1 and TRBJ1-2; TRBD1 might be the D (5 bases). V was shortened by 5 bases and J by 5 bases, with 15 bases between the two germline ends. CDR3 size: 13 residues. Germline V CDR1 and CDR2: SQVTM, ANQGSEA. DNA for the CDR3: TGCAGCGTTCGAGATCAGACAGAATATGGCTACACCTTC. Its protein product is CSVRDQTEYGYTF.

V is TRBV6-6 and J is TRBJ1-6; possibly TRBD1 for D (5 bases). V dropped 4 bases and J dropped 12 bases, with 7 bases sitting between them. The CDR3 extends over 11 amino acids. Looked up from germline, CDR1 is MNHNY and CDR2 is SVGAGI (reference sequence). This CDR3 reads CASSSQGPLHF. DNA of the CDR3: TGTGCCAGCAGTTCTCAGGGACCCCTCCACTTT.

The V call is TRBV12-3 or TRBV12-4, the J call TRBJ1-1; D gene ambiguous. The V gene lost 4 bases and the J gene lost 6 bases, with 6 bases spanning the gap. The CDR3 is 11 residues long. Here the CDR3 reads CASSSLAEAFF. The CDR3 nucleotides read TGTGCCAGCAGTTCCCTTGCTGAAGCTTTCTTT.

The chain employs TRBV19 and TRBJ1-1; D possibly corresponds to TRBD1 (5 bases). This CDR3 has 13 residues. The germline V gene has CDR1 LNHDA and CDR2 SQIVND (reference sequence). V was trimmed by 7 bases and J by 7 bases, leaving 16 bases between them. The CDR3, as DNA: TGTGCCAGTATCTCTCGGGACGGTTTTGAAGCTTTCTTT. Protein sequence: CASISRDGFEAFF.

V gene TRBV5-4 combines with J gene TRBJ1-2, with 7 bases matching TRBD1. With 0 bases clipped from V and 8 bases from J, the junction kept 7 bases outside the gene matches. Germline loops: CDR1 SGHNT, CDR2 YYREEE (reference sequence). The CDR3 covers 14 residues. The DNA of the CDR3 is TGTGCCAGCAGCTTGGGACAGGGTAGGGGCGGCTACACCTTC. Amino acid sequence: CASSLGQGRGGYTF.

The chain couples TRBV6-5 to TRBJ2-1; 8 nucleotides match TRBD1. V was clipped by 5 bases and J by 0 bases; unmatched bases: 3. This CDR3 spans 15 amino acids. The germline V gene has CDR1 MNHEY and CDR2 SVGAGI. CDR3 coding DNA: TGTGCCAGCAGTCGGACAGGGAGCTCCTACAATGAGCAGTTCTTC. Protein: CASSRTGSSYNEQFF.

Concerning this clone: The sample carries other DNA sequences with the same CDR3. The chain has TRBV5-5 and TRBJ2-7; 8 bases fit TRBD1. Unmatched junction bases numbered 6, after V lost 0 bases and J lost 7 bases. CDR3 length: 14 amino acids. The germline gives CDR1 SGHKS, CDR2 YYEKEE (reference sequence). CDR3 bases: TGTGCCAGCAGCTTGGCTCAGGGGGCGGGGGAGCAGTACTTC. Translated, it gives CASSLAQGAGEQYF.

This sequence joins TRBV20-1 and TRBJ1-1; D uncertain. V shed 1 base and J shed 2 bases, with 2 bases lying between them. The CDR3 covers 11 residues. The germline gives CDR1 DFQATT, CDR2 SNEGSKA (reference sequence). CDR3 protein: CSARANTEAFF. CDR3 in DNA: TGCAGTGCTAGAGCTAACACTGAAGCTTTCTTT.

The V call is TRBV29-1, the J call TRBJ2-1; no reliable D call. Germline V gene sequence: CDR1 SQVTM, CDR2 ANQGSEA. The V gene lost 4 bases and the J gene lost 8 bases, with 6 bases spanning the gap. The CDR3 spans 10 residues. CDR3 DNA sequence: TGCAGCGTTGGAACCTATGAGCAGTTCTTC. It translates to CSVGTYEQFF.

The V call is TRBV7-2, the J call TRBJ1-1; possibly TRBD1 for D (5 bases). In germline, CDR1 is SGHTA, CDR2 FQGNSA. V lost 10 bases, J lost 0 bases, and 15 bases lay in between. This CDR3 is 14 amino acids long. In DNA form, the CDR3 reads TGTGCCACCCAACAGAACAGGATGAACACTGAAGCTTTCTTT. Its translation: CATQQNRMNTEAFF.

This chain links TRBV4-3 with TRBJ1-2; tentatively, D is TRBD1 (6 bases). V was shortened by 0 bases and J by 2 bases, with 10 bases between the two germline ends. The germline V gene encodes CDR1 LGHNA and CDR2 YSLEER. The CDR3 spans 15 residues. Here the CDR3 reads CASSQDLQGNYGYTF. The CDR3 DNA sequence: TGCGCCAGCAGCCAAGATTTGCAGGGGAACTATGGCTACACCTTC.

The rearrangement uses TRBV18 and TRBJ1-2, with D possibly being TRBD1 (5 bases). Per the germline V gene, CDR1 is KGHSH and CDR2 is LQKENI. The CDR3 runs 13 residues. V was shortened by 5 bases and J by 8 bases, with 15 bases between the two germline ends. This chain's CDR3 is CASSSGGELGYTF. The CDR3 DNA is TGTGCCAGCTCATCCGGGGGGGAACTGGGCTACACCTTC.